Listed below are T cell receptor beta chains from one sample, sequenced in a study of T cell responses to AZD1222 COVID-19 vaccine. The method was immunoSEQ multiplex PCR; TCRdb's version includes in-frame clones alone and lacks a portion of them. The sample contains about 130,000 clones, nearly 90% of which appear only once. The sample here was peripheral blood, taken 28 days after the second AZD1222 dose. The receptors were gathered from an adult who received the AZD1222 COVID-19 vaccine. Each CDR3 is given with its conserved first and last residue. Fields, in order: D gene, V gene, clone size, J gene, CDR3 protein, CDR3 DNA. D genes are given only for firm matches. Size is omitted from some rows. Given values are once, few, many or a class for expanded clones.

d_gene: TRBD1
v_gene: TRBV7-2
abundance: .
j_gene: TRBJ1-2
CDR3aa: CASSSRQGGYGYTF
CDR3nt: TGTGCCAGCAGCTCGCGACAGGGAGGGTATGGCTACACCTTC

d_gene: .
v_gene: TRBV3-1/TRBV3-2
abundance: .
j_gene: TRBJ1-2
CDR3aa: CASSQDPRVHGYTF
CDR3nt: TGTGCCAGCAGCCAAGATCCCAGGGTGCATGGCTACACCTTC

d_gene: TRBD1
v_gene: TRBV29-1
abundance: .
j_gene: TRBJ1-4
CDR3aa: CSVGDSPRGEKLFF
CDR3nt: TGCAGCGTGGGGGACAGCCCGCGAGGTGAAAAACTGTTTTTT

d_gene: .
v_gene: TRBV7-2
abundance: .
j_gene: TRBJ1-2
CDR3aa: CASSPHSQGNYGYTF
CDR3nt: TGTGCCAGCAGCCCGCACAGTCAGGGGAACTATGGCTACACCTTC

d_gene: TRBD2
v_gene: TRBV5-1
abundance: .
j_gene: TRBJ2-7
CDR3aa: CASSLYLAGGSIHYEQYF
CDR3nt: TGCGCCAGCAGCCTGTATCTAGCGGGAGGCTCAATTCACTACGAGCAGTACTTC

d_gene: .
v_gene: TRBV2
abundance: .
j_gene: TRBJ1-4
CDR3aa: CASSLVEKLFF
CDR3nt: TGTGCCAGCAGTTTGGTTGAAAAACTGTTTTTT

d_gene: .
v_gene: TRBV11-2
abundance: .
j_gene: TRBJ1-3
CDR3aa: CASSLLGGSGNTIYF
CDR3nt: TGTGCCAGCAGCCTTCTCGGCGGTTCCGGAAACACCATATATTTT

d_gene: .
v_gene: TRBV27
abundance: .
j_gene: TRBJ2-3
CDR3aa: CASSFRGGGAYTQYF
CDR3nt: TGTGCCAGCAGTTTCAGAGGGGGGGGCGCTTATACGCAGTATTTT

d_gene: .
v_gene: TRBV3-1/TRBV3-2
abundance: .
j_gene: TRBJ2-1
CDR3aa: CASRAVGDNEQFF
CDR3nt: TGTGCCAGCAGGGCCGTAGGGGACAATGAGCAGTTCTTC

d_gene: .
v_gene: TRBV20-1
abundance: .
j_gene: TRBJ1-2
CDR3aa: CSASGGSYGYTF
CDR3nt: TGCAGTGCTAGTGGCGGGTCTTATGGCTACACCTTC

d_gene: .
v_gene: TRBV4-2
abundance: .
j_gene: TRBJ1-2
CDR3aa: CASSQDRSLIYGYTF
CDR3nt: TGTGCCAGCAGCCAAGATCGTTCGCTGATCTATGGCTACACCTTC

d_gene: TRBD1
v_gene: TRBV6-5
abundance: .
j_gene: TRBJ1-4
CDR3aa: CASSRQGRTEKLFF
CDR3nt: TGTGCCAGCAGTCGACAGGGGCGGACTGAAAAACTGTTTTTT

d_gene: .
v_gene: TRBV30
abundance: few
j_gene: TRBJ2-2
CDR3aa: CAWRRGVNTGELFF
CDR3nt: TGTGCCTGGAGGCGTGGGGTGAACACCGGGGAGCTGTTTTTT

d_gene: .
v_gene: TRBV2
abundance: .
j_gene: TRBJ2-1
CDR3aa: CASSGPETEQFF
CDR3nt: TGTGCCAGCAGTGGACCCGAGACAGAGCAGTTCTTC

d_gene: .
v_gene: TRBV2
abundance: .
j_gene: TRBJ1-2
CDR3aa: CASSLEYGYTF
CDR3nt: TGTGCCAGCAGTCTAGAGTATGGCTACACCTTC

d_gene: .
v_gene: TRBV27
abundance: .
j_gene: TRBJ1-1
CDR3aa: CASSPNREAEAFF
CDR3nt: TGTGCCAGCAGCCCGAACAGGGAAGCTGAAGCTTTCTTT